Below are 7 T cell receptor beta chains sequenced from a single sample in a study of cytomegalovirus exposure and HLA in healthy donors. In the PCR, 60 Vbeta and 13 Jbeta primers were used. Here immunoSEQ multiplex PCR was the method, and the copy in TCRdb shows in-frame clones only, minus some. The data show about 200,000 clones, with roughly three quarters seen just once and around 0.4% held by the top ten. Sample: PBMCs. Receptor source: a male donor in good health and CMV-seropositive.

The chain has TRBV11-1 and TRBJ2-3, with a possible D match to TRBD2 (5 bases). This CDR3 comprises 18 residues. V was trimmed by 1 base and J by 2 bases, leaving 19 bases between them. CDR1 is SGHAT and CDR2 is FQDESV in the germline V gene (reference sequence). This CDR3 is CASSLGGRRLVPTDTQYF. CDR3 sequence (DNA): TGTGCCAGCAGCTTAGGAGGGCGCCGGTTAGTCCCCACAGATACGCAGTATTTT.

The chain couples TRBV5-6 to TRBJ2-2; 8 positions match TRBD2. The ends lost 4 bases at V and 5 bases at J; junction bases unmatched: 13. CDR1 and CDR2 (germline): SGHDT, YYEEEE. This CDR3 has 17 residues. The CDR3 protein is CASSPRPSGGRTGELFF. In DNA, the CDR3 is TGTGCCAGCAGCCCTAGACCCAGCGGGGGCAGGACCGGGGAGCTGTTTTTT.

A few counts support this clone. This rearrangement joins TRBV27 to TRBJ2-1, with TRBD1 matching 10 bases. CDR3 length: 15 residues. Germline assignment: CDR1 MNHEY and CDR2 SMNVEV (reference sequence). Germline trimming cut 5 bases from V and 6 bases from J; bases unmatched to any gene: 7. This CDR3 reads CASSLPGTGANEQFF. CDR3 in DNA: TGTGCCAGCAGTCTACCCGGGACAGGGGCCAATGAGCAGTTCTTC.

This chain joins TRBV19 and TRBJ1-1, with D possibly TRBD1 on 5 matching bases. CDR3 length: 14 residues. Trimming removed 7 bases at V and 6 bases at J, with 18 bases between. The germline V gene encodes CDR1 LNHDA and CDR2 SQIVND (reference sequence). The CDR3 DNA reads TGTGCCAGTAATTTTTACGGGGGAACGCCTGAAGCTTTCTTT. Translated: CASNFYGGTPEAFF.

The V gene is TRBV2, the J gene TRBJ1-2; D gene ambiguous. The CDR3 extends over 13 amino acids. Germline assignment: CDR1 SNHLY and CDR2 FYNNEI. V dropped 8 bases and J dropped 0 bases, with 10 bases sitting between them. CDR3 loop: CASDPEANYGYTF. In nucleotides, the CDR3 is TGTGCCAGCGATCCGGAGGCTAACTATGGCTACACCTTC.

The CDR3 is CASSMSSGRLAKNIQYF. DNA of the CDR3: TGTGCCAGTAGTATGTCTAGCGGGAGGTTAGCCAAAAACATTCAGTACTTC. The V and J genes are TRBV19 and TRBJ2-4; 11 bases agree with TRBD2. Trimming at V came to 3 bases and at J to 0 bases, leaving 4 bases not matched to a gene. CDR3 size: 17 residues. Germline loops: CDR1 LNHDA, CDR2 SQIVND (reference sequence).

The V call is TRBV6-5, the J call TRBJ2-7, with TRBD2 matching 12 bases. CDR3 length: 14 residues. J lost 6 bases, V lost 7 bases, and 7 bases had no gene match. CDR1 is MNHEY, CDR2 SVGAGI, per germline. The CDR3: CASTPTSGGREQYF. CDR3 in DNA: TGTGCCAGCACCCCGACTAGCGGGGGCCGCGAGCAGTACTTC.